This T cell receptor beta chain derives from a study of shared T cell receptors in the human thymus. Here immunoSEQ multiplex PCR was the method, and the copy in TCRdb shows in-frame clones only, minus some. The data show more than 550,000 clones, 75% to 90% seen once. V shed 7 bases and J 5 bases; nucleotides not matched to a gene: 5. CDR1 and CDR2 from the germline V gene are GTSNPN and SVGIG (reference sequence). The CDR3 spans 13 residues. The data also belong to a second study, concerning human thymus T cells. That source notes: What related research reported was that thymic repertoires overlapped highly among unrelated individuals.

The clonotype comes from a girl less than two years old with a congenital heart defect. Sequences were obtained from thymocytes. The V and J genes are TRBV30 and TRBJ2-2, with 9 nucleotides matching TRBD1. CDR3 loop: CASRQGGTGELFF. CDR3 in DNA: TGTGCCTCCCGACAGGGGGGGACCGGGGAGCTGTTTTTT.